The 13 T cell receptor beta chains reported below all come from one sample, sequenced in a study of healthy donors' naive CD4 and CD8 T cells. Starting from around 500 ng of total RNA, TCR libraries were made with linear amplification. TCRdb called the reads again in MiXCR, with one record for every CDR3 protein. The table has approximately 180,000 distinct CDR3 sequences, under 85% seen once. The sequenced material came from naive CD4+ and CD8+ T cells sorted from blood, pooled from several donors. These receptors all stem from a pool of human donors in good health; the sample pools cells from several healthy donors.

The genes are TRBV6-2 or TRBV6-3 and TRBJ2-7; D may be TRBD2 (5 bases). Germline loops: CDR1 MNHEY, CDR2 SVGEGT. The CDR3 has 14 residues. V dropped 2 bases and J dropped 5 bases, with 13 bases sitting between them. CDR3 DNA sequence: TGTGCCAGCAGTTACGAAGCGGTTAGGAACGAGCAGTACTTC. Translated: CASSYEAVRNEQYF.

A note on this clonotype: A read error may produce the germline difference seen at one junction end. The rearrangement joins TRBV19 to TRBJ2-1; 13 nucleotides agree with TRBD2. Germline assignment: CDR1 LNHDA and CDR2 SQIVND (reference sequence). This CDR3 has 14 residues. CDR3 nucleotides: TGTGCCGGTAGTCAAGGGACTAGCGGGACCCCGCAGTTCTTC. Translating gives CAGSQGTSGTPQFF.

The chain joins TRBV7-8 to TRBJ1-4, with 8 bases aligning to TRBD1. J gave up 5 bases and V 4 bases, and 6 bases lay outside the gene matches. The CDR3 contains 15 residues. CDR1 and CDR2 from the germline V gene are SGHVS and FQNEAQ. CDR3 in amino acids: CASSYPTGGNEKLFF. CDR3 coding DNA: TGTGCCAGCAGCTATCCTACAGGGGGGAATGAAAAACTGTTTTTT. The whole variable domain, filled in from reference TRBV7-8 and TRBJ1-4, reads GAGVSQSPRYKVAKRGQDVALRCDPISGHVSLFWYQQALGQGPEFLTYFQNEAQLDKSGLPSDRFFAERPEGSVSTLKIQRTQQEDSAVYLCASSYPTGGNEKLFFGSGTQLSVL.

The gene calls are TRBV12-3 or TRBV12-4 and TRBJ1-5; 9 positions match TRBD1. The V and J ends lost 1 base and 11 bases, in that order; junction bases with no gene match: 12. This CDR3 has 16 residues. The CDR3 is CASSLENPGTGSTQHF. Here the CDR3 DNA reads TGTGCCAGCAGTTTAGAGAACCCCGGGACAGGGTCAACCCAGCATTTT.

The J gene is TRBJ2-1, the V gene TRBV6-5; TRBD1 matches at 8 bases. Germline CDR1 is MNHEY and CDR2 is SVGAGI. V dropped 4 bases and J dropped 4; count of bases not matched to a gene: 9. The CDR3 length is 16 residues. CDR3 in amino acids: CASSFLQGAIYNEQFF. Written as DNA, the CDR3 is TGTGCCAGCAGTTTCCTCCAGGGGGCGATTTACAATGAGCAGTTCTTC.

The V gene is TRBV30, the J gene TRBJ2-5, with 12 bases aligning to TRBD1. V dropped 5 bases and J dropped 5; count of bases not matched to a gene: 9. Germline V lookup: CDR1 GTSNPN, CDR2 SVGIG (reference sequence). The CDR3 sequence is 15 residues long. CDR3 nucleotides: TGTGCCTGGGGCCCCGGGACAGGGGGCGGGGAGACCCAGTACTTC. Protein product: CAWGPGTGGGETQYF.

This clonotype came up once. This sequence joins TRBV6-1 and TRBJ1-1; no clear D gene. CDR3 length equals 13 residues. Germline V CDR1 and CDR2: MNHNS, SASEGT. V lost 0 bases and J 3 bases, leaving 5 bases between the germline ends. CDR3 nucleotides: TGTGCCAGCAGTGAAGCCTGGGACACTGAAGCTTTCTTT. This codes for CASSEAWDTEAFF.

The rearrangement joins TRBV29-1 to TRBJ1-1; no reliable D call. The CDR3 runs to 15 residues. V lost 5 bases, J lost 0 bases, and 16 bases lay in between. In germline, CDR1 is SQVTM, CDR2 ANQGSEA. CDR3 residues: CSVMFSSVLNTEAFF. In DNA form, the CDR3 reads TGCAGCGTTATGTTTTCAAGCGTCCTGAACACTGAAGCTTTCTTT. Based on the CDR3 plus reference TRBV29-1 and TRBJ1-1, the full variable domain is SAVISQKPSRDICQRGTSLTIQCQVDSQVTMMFWYRQQPGQSLTLIATANQGSEATYESGFVIDKFPISRPNLTFSTLTVSNMSPEDSSIYLCSVMFSSVLNTEAFFGQGTRLTVV.

The chain has TRBV29-1 and TRBJ1-2; no clear D gene. The CDR3 is made up of 13 amino acids. Germline V gene sequence: CDR1 SQVTM, CDR2 ANQGSEA. V shed 1 base and J shed 0 bases, with 6 bases lying between them. The CDR3 spells CSVEGLANYGYTF. The CDR3, as DNA: TGCAGCGTTGAAGGCCTAGCTAACTATGGCTACACCTTC.

The V call is TRBV6-2 or TRBV6-3, the J call TRBJ2-7; D is unresolved. Trimming removed 5 bases at V and 2 bases at J, with 19 bases between. The CDR3 extends over 16 amino acids. Per germline, CDR1 MNHEY and CDR2 SVGEGT. CDR3: CASSEEVTRPTYEQYF. CDR3 sequence (DNA): TGTGCCAGCAGTGAAGAGGTTACAAGGCCCACCTACGAGCAGTACTTC.

The chain combines TRBV29-1 with TRBJ1-1; TRBD1 aligns across 7 bases. The CDR3 runs 11 residues. Per the germline V gene, CDR1 is SQVTM and CDR2 is ANQGSEA. V lost 4 bases and J lost 7; bases outside the gene matches: 3. In DNA form, the CDR3 reads TGCAGCGTTGGTAGGGACAGTGAAGCTTTCTTT. This gives the protein CSVGRDSEAFF.

The chain uses TRBV6-5 and TRBJ2-7; D uncertain. Germline V gives CDR1 MNHEY, CDR2 SVGAGI. Trimming took 5 bases from V and 3 from J, leaving 20 bases between them. This CDR3 has 16 residues. CDR3 DNA: TGTGCCAGCAGTGGGTCTCCGATTCCTTCGGGCTACGAGCAGTACTTC. Protein product: CASSGSPIPSGYEQYF.

This clonotype was counted only a few times. This chain uses TRBV20-1 with TRBJ2-7; D gene ambiguous. The CDR3 runs to 16 residues. Per the germline V gene, CDR1 is DFQATT and CDR2 is SNEGSKA (reference sequence). The germline V and J ends were trimmed by 0 bases and 3 bases, with 18 bases remaining between them. The CDR3 loop is CSARDLAGTLFYEQYF. The CDR3 region has the DNA TGCAGTGCTAGAGATCTGGCAGGAACCCTCTTCTACGAGCAGTACTTC.